The subject of this entry is one T cell receptor beta chain. What it binds is unknown. The sample comes from a study of radiation and T cells in renal cell carcinoma. Study context: Nephrectomy followed 15 Gy stereotactic body radiation by 4 weeks. Study results and limitations: From baseline, blood top tumor clonotypes peaked at 2 weeks post-radiation.

Clones were sequenced by immunoSEQ multiplex PCR, and TCRdb holds only the in-frame ones, with some missing. The sample includes 120,000 to 150,000 clones, roughly nine tenths seen only once; the top ten take around 4%. The time point denotes: baseline pretreatment blood. Treatment described: 15 Gy SBRT to primary tumor, nephrectomy 4 weeks later. Blood was sampled at baseline, 2 weeks and 4 weeks after SBRT. This TCR was sampled from a woman between 70 and 85 years old with renal cell carcinoma. The sample was blood, taken from a patient whose treatment included radiotherapy and nephrectomy.

CDR3 coding DNA: TGCAGCGCCGAAGGGGGGAACTATGGCTACACCTTC. Its translation is CSAEGGNYGYTF. The chain is built from TRBV29-1 and TRBJ1-2; TRBD1 is a possible D gene (6 bases). Germline V gene data show CDR1 as SQVTM and CDR2 as ANQGSEA. V gave up 7 bases and J gave up 2 bases, with 11 bases separating them. This CDR3 has 12 amino acids.